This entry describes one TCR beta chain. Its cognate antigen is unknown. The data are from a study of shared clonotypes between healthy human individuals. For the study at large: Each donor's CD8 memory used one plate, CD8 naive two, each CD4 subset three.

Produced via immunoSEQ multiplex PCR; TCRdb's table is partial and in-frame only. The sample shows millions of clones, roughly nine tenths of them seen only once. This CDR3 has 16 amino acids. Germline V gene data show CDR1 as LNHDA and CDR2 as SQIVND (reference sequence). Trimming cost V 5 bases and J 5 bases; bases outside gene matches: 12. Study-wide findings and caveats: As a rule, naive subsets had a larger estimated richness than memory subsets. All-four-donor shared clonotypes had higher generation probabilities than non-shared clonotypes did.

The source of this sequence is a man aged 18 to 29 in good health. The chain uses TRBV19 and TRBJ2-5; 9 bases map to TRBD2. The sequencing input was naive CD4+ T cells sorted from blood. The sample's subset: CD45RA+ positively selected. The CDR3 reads CASSVGTSRRRETQYF. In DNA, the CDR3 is TGTGCCAGTAGTGTTGGGACTAGCCGAAGGCGGGAGACCCAGTACTTC.